These 20 T cell receptor beta chains were sequenced from one sample in a study of shared clonotypes between healthy human individuals (TCRdb year 2020). Library preparation was by the immunoSEQ multiplex PCR assay. The table was pulled from immuneACCESS by TCRdb, which kept in-frame rearrangements only. Such tables lose some clones; where checked, under half of the loss comes from unresolved V genes, and the rest has no known cause. Here the sample has around 1.4 million clones; 97% to 99% occur a single time. The biggest ten clones account for about 0.34% of the sample. Sequencing used naive CD4+ T cells sorted from blood. The cell subset or site label here, explained by the study, means: CD45RA+ positively selected. These receptors all stem from a man aged 25 to 45 in good health.

As regards this clone: Germline and junction disagree at one end, which may indicate a read error. This sequence joins TRBV7-7 and TRBJ2-3; 10 nucleotides line up with TRBD2. Germline-derived CDR1 and CDR2 are SSHAT and FNYEAQ (reference sequence). CDR3 length: 17 amino acids. The CDR3 region has the DNA TGTGCTAGCAGCTCTGGGTCGACTAGCGGGAGCACAGATACGCAGTATTTT. Residues: CASSSGSTSGSTDTQYF.

The V and J genes are TRBV6-4 and TRBJ2-7; 11 bases are a match to TRBD2. This CDR3 spans 14 amino acids. With V trimmed by 5 bases and J by 7 bases, 7 bases remained unmatched. Germline V gene sequence: CDR1 MRHNA, CDR2 SNTAGT. The CDR3 bases are TGTGCCAGCAGTAAGACTAGCGGGATGGGTGAGCAGTACTTC. Translating it yields CASSKTSGMGEQYF.

CDR3 bases: TGTGCCAGCAGGCTTAGGGGGGGCAATGAGCAGTTCTTC. Protein sequence: CASRLRGGNEQFF. This sequence joins TRBV6-1 and TRBJ2-1; tentative D call: TRBD2 (7 bases). The CDR3 has 13 residues. Trimming removed 6 bases from V and 6 bases from J, with 12 bases in between. Germline CDR1 reads MNHNS; CDR2 reads SASEGT.

J is TRBJ2-3 and V is TRBV5-4; D is uncertain. CDR3 length equals 15 residues. Germline V gene sequence: CDR1 SGHNT, CDR2 YYREEE (reference sequence). Trimming removed 4 bases from V and 1 base from J, with 13 bases in between. The CDR3 DNA follows: TGTGCCAGCAGCCCATGCCGGATTTGCACAGATACGCAGTATTTT. Protein product: CASSPCRICTDTQYF.

The chain recombines TRBV15 with TRBJ2-7; unclear D gene. Germline V lookup: CDR1 LNHNV, CDR2 YYDKDF (reference sequence). V lost 5 bases and J lost 6, with 14 bases in between. The CDR3 contains 13 residues. The CDR3 DNA is TGTGCCACCAGCGTTGGGGTCCGTCGCGAGCAGTACTTC. Its translation is CATSVGVRREQYF.

A remark on this clone: Other DNA variants within this sample encode the same CDR3. V and J are TRBV5-1 and TRBJ1-5; D is uncertain. Trimming took off 0 bases at V and 1 base at J, with 5 bases between the two ends. Looked up from germline, CDR1 is SGHRS and CDR2 is YFSETQ. This CDR3 is 14 amino acids long. In nucleotides, the CDR3 is TGCGCCAGCAGCTTGGGCCAAAGCAATCAGCCCCAGCATTTT. Translated: CASSLGQSNQPQHF.

V usage is TRBV7-3 and J usage is TRBJ2-1; 12 bases are shared with TRBD2. CDR1 and CDR2 from the germline V gene are SGHTA and FQGTGA. The CDR3 is 14 residues long. V lost 4 bases to trimming and J lost 6 bases; unmatched junction nucleotides: 1. This CDR3 reads CASSSTSGGNEQFF. CDR3 nucleotides: TGTGCCAGCAGCTCGACTAGCGGGGGCAATGAGCAGTTCTTC.

The chain has TRBV14 and TRBJ2-2; TRBD1 or TRBD2 may be the D gene (6 bases each). The germline gives CDR1 SGHDN, CDR2 FVKESK. CDR3 length: 16 residues. V lost 3 bases and J lost 6, with 17 bases in between. The DNA of the CDR3 is TGTGCCAGCAGCCAGACGACGGGGGCTAGCTCCGGGGAGCTGTTTTTT. This sequence encodes CASSQTTGASSGELFF.

As DNA, the CDR3 is TGTGCCAGCAGCCCACCGGGACTAGGCCGCAATGAGCAGTTCTTC. Protein: CASSPPGLGRNEQFF. The chain has TRBV11-2 and TRBJ2-1; 8 positions match TRBD2. The CDR3 spans 15 residues. CDR1 and CDR2 from the germline V gene are SGHAT and FQNNGV. V gave up 5 bases and J gave up 6 bases; unmatched junction bases: 9. Together with reference TRBV11-2 and TRBJ2-1, the CDR3 gives the full variable domain: EAGVAQSPRYKIIEKRQSVAFWCNPISGHATLYWYQQILGQGPKLLIQFQNNGVVDDSQLPKDRFSAERLKGVDSTLKIQPAKLEDSAVYLCASSPPGLGRNEQFFGPGTRLTVL.

J is TRBJ2-5 and V is TRBV11-2; TRBD2 agrees at 7 bases. The CDR3 sequence is 15 residues long. CDR1 and CDR2 (germline): SGHAT, FQNNGV. V lost 1 base to trimming and J lost 2 bases; unmatched junction nucleotides: 4. The CDR3 DNA reads TGTGCCAGCAGCTTAGGGACTAGAGGGCAAGAGACCCAGTACTTC. It is translated as CASSLGTRGQETQYF.

The chain joins TRBV7-9 to TRBJ2-2; 14 bases fit TRBD2. With 5 bases clipped from V and 5 bases from J, the junction kept 4 bases outside the gene matches. Germline lookup yields CDR1 SEHNR and CDR2 FQNEAQ (reference sequence). The CDR3 is 16 residues long. The CDR3: CASSPGLAGGTGELFF. CDR3 coding DNA: TGTGCCAGCAGCCCTGGACTAGCGGGAGGTACCGGGGAGCTGTTTTTT.

The chain uses TRBV28 and TRBJ2-7, with D possibly being TRBD2 (6 bases). The V gene's germline CDR1 is MDHEN and CDR2 SYDVKM. Trimming removed 2 bases from V and 0 bases from J, with 8 bases in between. The length of the CDR3 is 14 residues. Here the CDR3 DNA reads TGTGCCAGCAGTTTAGCGGGGTACTCCTACGAGCAGTACTTC. Protein: CASSLAGYSYEQYF.

The CDR3 nucleotides read TGTGCCAGCAGCGAGGGAAGAGATCAGCCCCAGCATTTT. Its protein product is CASSEGRDQPQHF. The gene calls are TRBV6-4 and TRBJ1-5, with no clear D. CDR1 and CDR2 (germline): MRHNA, SNTAGT. Deletions cut 6 bases from V and 5 bases from J, with 11 bases between. The CDR3 runs to 13 residues.

For this clone: The sample has other DNA sequences that encode this CDR3 too. In DNA, the CDR3 is TGTGCCAGCAGTTTATCCTTATATGGCTACACCTTC. The encoded protein is CASSLSLYGYTF. The chain combines TRBV28 with TRBJ1-2, with unresolved D. This CDR3 has 12 amino acids. Looked up from germline, CDR1 is MDHEN and CDR2 is SYDVKM. The V gene lost 1 base and the J gene lost 5 bases, with 5 bases spanning the gap.

V usage is TRBV6-5 and J usage is TRBJ2-7, with 9 bases identical to TRBD1. The CDR3 has 15 residues. Trimming removed 6 bases from V and 0 bases from J; junction bases left unmatched: 6. Germline CDR1 is MNHEY and CDR2 is SVGAGI. The CDR3 region is CASRRRQGDSYEQYF. The CDR3 DNA reads TGTGCCAGCAGGCGCCGACAGGGGGACTCCTACGAGCAGTACTTC.

A word on this clone: Other DNA sequences within the sample encode an identical CDR3. Here the CDR3 reads CASSLARNTDTQYF. The CDR3 DNA is TGCGCCAGCAGCTTGGCAAGAAATACAGATACGCAGTATTTT. The V call is TRBV5-1, the J call TRBJ2-3; D not certain. V lost 0 bases, J lost 3 bases, and 8 bases lay in between. This CDR3 region has 14 residues. CDR1 SGHRS and CDR2 YFSETQ come from the germline V gene.

For the CDR3, the DNA is TGTGCCAGTAGTATAGTAACCACCTACAATGAGCAGTTCTTC. Residues: CASSIVTTYNEQFF. The chain couples TRBV19 to TRBJ2-1; D gene unclear. V gave up 1 base and J gave up 2 bases, with 6 bases separating them. CDR1 is LNHDA and CDR2 is SQIVND in the germline V gene (reference sequence). This CDR3 region has 14 residues.

CDR3 sequence (DNA): TGTGCCAGCAGCGTAGTAGAGGGAGGGATCCAAGAGACCCAGTACTTC. Translated, it gives CASSVVEGGIQETQYF. The V gene is TRBV9, the J gene TRBJ2-5; 7 nucleotides match TRBD2. V was pared by 0 bases and J by 1 base, with 6 bases of the junction left unmatched. Germline CDR1 is SGDLS and CDR2 is YYNGEE. The CDR3 is made up of 16 amino acids.

The genes are TRBV7-9 and TRBJ1-1; no firm D call. Germline V lookup: CDR1 SEHNR, CDR2 FQNEAQ (reference sequence). Trimming shortened V by 3 bases and J by 5 bases, and 13 bases separated the two germline ends. The CDR3 length is 14 residues. The CDR3 loop reads CASSFSPGETEAFF. The CDR3 DNA reads as TGTGCCAGCAGCTTCAGTCCGGGAGAGACTGAAGCTTTCTTT.

This chain uses TRBV4-1 with TRBJ2-7; TRBD2 agrees at 7 bases. The length of the CDR3 is 16 residues. The germline V gene has CDR1 MGHRA and CDR2 YSYEKL. Unmatched junction bases numbered 10, after V lost 1 base and J lost 4 bases. The CDR3 nucleotides read TGCGCCAGCAGCCAAGTCCACGCGGGAGTGGGGTACGAGCAGTACTTC. This gives the protein CASSQVHAGVGYEQYF.